The 23 T cell receptor beta chains listed next were all sequenced from one sample in a study of blood T cell repertoires in COVID-19. Method: immunoSEQ multiplex PCR; TCRdb's copy keeps in-frame clones and lacks some. The sample comprises some 250,000 clones, more than 85% of which are singletons, and approximately 9% rests with the top ten. The sample was PBMCs or T cells enriched from blood (not recorded which). Source of these receptors: a man aged 40-49 years who had recovered from COVID-19.

The V call is TRBV9, the J call TRBJ1-5, with D possibly TRBD1 on 5 matching bases. The CDR3 covers 14 residues. The germline gives CDR1 SGDLS, CDR2 YYNGEE. V lost 3 bases to trimming and J lost 3 bases, with 10 bases between them. The CDR3 reads CASSAQGLNQPQHF. CDR3 DNA sequence: TGTGCCAGCAGCGCGCAGGGCCTCAATCAGCCCCAGCATTTT.

J is TRBJ2-2 and V is TRBV2, with D possibly being TRBD2 (5 bases). CDR1 is SNHLY and CDR2 is FYNNEI in the germline V gene. The length of the CDR3 is 17 residues. The germline V and J ends were trimmed by 0 bases and 6 bases, with 17 bases remaining between them. The CDR3 sequence is CASSEARLAPSPGELFF. The CDR3 region has the DNA TGTGCCAGCAGTGAAGCGAGGCTAGCCCCTAGTCCCGGGGAGCTGTTTTTT.

The chain has TRBV5-6 and TRBJ1-6, with unresolved D. Germline V gene lookup returns CDR1 SGHDT and CDR2 YYEEEE. This CDR3 has 18 residues. Deletions cut 4 bases from V and 3 bases from J, with 20 bases between. CDR3 in amino acids: CASSPHPFRSGYNSPLHF. The CDR3 nucleotides are TGTGCCAGCAGCCCCCACCCGTTTCGTTCAGGCTATAATTCACCCCTCCACTTT.

For this clone: This may be a read error, as it is one base from a much larger clone. The chain couples TRBV27 to TRBJ2-1, with no clear D. This CDR3 is built from 11 residues. V was cut by 3 bases and J by 5 bases, with 2 bases left in between. Germline V lookup: CDR1 MNHEY, CDR2 SMNVEV (reference sequence). The CDR3 coding sequence is TGTGCCAGCAGTTTTAACAATGAGCAGTTCTTC. Its protein is CASSFNNEQFF.

The chain joins TRBV19 to TRBJ1-4; D call uncertain. The CDR3 spans 15 residues. Trimming took off 4 bases at V and 0 bases at J, with 9 bases between the two ends. From germline, CDR1 is LNHDA and CDR2 SQIVND (reference sequence). The CDR3 bases are TGTGCCAGTAGTAGGCAATCTGCAACTAATGAAAAACTGTTTTTT. This gives the protein CASSRQSATNEKLFF.

The V and J genes are TRBV30 and TRBJ1-6, with D maybe TRBD1 (5 bases). Germline CDR1 GTSNPN, CDR2 SVGIG (reference sequence). This CDR3 is 12 amino acids long. Trimming removed 3 bases at V and 9 bases at J, with 9 bases between. The CDR3 DNA follows: TGTGCCTGGAGCAGGGTTTTTTCACCCCTCCACTTT. It translates to CAWSRVFSPLHF.

V gene TRBV5-1 combines with J gene TRBJ1-2, with TRBD1 matching over 7 bases. In germline, CDR1 is SGHRS, CDR2 YFSETQ. The CDR3 covers 14 residues. V shed 4 bases and J 3 bases; nucleotides not matched to a gene: 6. The CDR3 loop is CASSDRGTDYGYTF. In nucleotides, the CDR3 is TGCGCCAGCAGCGACCGCGGGACAGACTATGGCTACACCTTC.

V is TRBV7-3 and J is TRBJ2-2; tentatively, D is TRBD2 (5 bases). The CDR3 covers 17 residues. In germline, CDR1 is SGHTA, CDR2 FQGTGA. Trimming shortened V by 0 bases and J by 0 bases, and 11 bases separated the two germline ends. In nucleotides, the CDR3 is TGTGCCAGCAGCTTAACCGGGGATCACGCGAACACCGGGGAGCTGTTTTTT. Translated: CASSLTGDHANTGELFF.

This clone was recorded a few times. The chain uses TRBV11-2 and TRBJ2-5; 9 bases fit TRBD1. The CDR3 covers 14 residues. In germline, CDR1 is SGHAT, CDR2 FQNNGV. V was clipped by 4 bases and J by 5 bases; unmatched bases: 5. The CDR3, as DNA: TGTGCCAGCAGCTCGGACAGGGGTTGGGAGACCCAGTACTTC. Residues: CASSSDRGWETQYF.

This chain joins TRBV6-2 or TRBV6-3 and TRBJ2-1; the match to TRBD1 covers 9 bases. The CDR3 covers 15 residues. V dropped 2 bases and J dropped 9; count of bases not matched to a gene: 8. Germline lookup yields CDR1 MNHEY and CDR2 SVGEGT. CDR3 protein: CASSYTGQGNTEQFF. The CDR3 DNA reads as TGTGCCAGCAGTTACACAGGACAGGGGAATACTGAGCAGTTCTTC.

The gene calls are TRBV19 and TRBJ2-7, with D possibly TRBD1 on 6 matching bases. The germline gives CDR1 LNHDA, CDR2 SQIVND (reference sequence). This CDR3 is 14 amino acids long. V lost 5 bases to trimming and J lost 3 bases, with 14 bases between them. CDR3 sequence: CASSHGRGGYEQYF. In nucleotides, the CDR3 is TGTGCCAGTAGTCACGGGCGAGGGGGCTACGAGCAGTACTTC.

With regard to this clone: Other DNA sequences in this sample translate to the same CDR3. The chain has TRBV12-3 or TRBV12-4 and TRBJ2-7; 10 nucleotides match TRBD1. The CDR3 spans 13 residues. V gave up 3 bases and J gave up 4 bases; unmatched junction bases: 0. CDR3 in amino acids: CASSLGQGYEQYF. The CDR3 region has the DNA TGTGCCAGCAGTTTGGGACAGGGGTACGAGCAGTACTTC.

This clone was counted a single time. The V and J genes are TRBV6-5 and TRBJ1-1, with 7 positions matching TRBD1. The V gene end was trimmed by 6 bases and the J gene end by 5 bases; junction bases not matched to a gene: 9. CDR1 is MNHEY and CDR2 is SVGAGI in the germline V gene. The length of the CDR3 is 14 residues. As DNA, the CDR3 is TGTGCCAGCAGCCAACCGGACAGGCGGACTGAAGCTTTCTTT. It encodes CASSQPDRRTEAFF.

The chain has TRBV7-9 and TRBJ1-1, with TRBD1 matching over 8 bases. The V gene's germline CDR1 is SEHNR and CDR2 FQNEAQ (reference sequence). The CDR3 loop spans 15 amino acids. V trimming: 2 bases; J trimming: 1 base; junction bases outside the gene matches: 3. CDR3 in amino acids: CASSLRTGRNTEAFF. The CDR3, as DNA: TGTGCCAGCAGCTTAAGGACAGGGAGGAACACTGAAGCTTTCTTT.

The chain recombines TRBV25-1 with TRBJ1-5, with D maybe TRBD1 (6 bases). The CDR3 has 17 amino acids. CDR1 MGHDK and CDR2 SYGVNS come from the germline V gene. V dropped 7 bases and J dropped 5 bases, with 24 bases sitting between them. CDR3: CASIFAPGGRFYQPQHF. The DNA of the CDR3 is TGTGCCAGCATTTTTGCCCCCGGGGGGCGCTTTTATCAGCCCCAGCATTTT.

The gene calls are TRBV6-5 and TRBJ1-1, with 9 positions matching TRBD1. This CDR3 contains 14 residues. Trimming took 6 bases from V and 2 from J; bases not matched to a gene: 4. The germline gives CDR1 MNHEY, CDR2 SVGAGI. CDR3 sequence reads: CASRVDRGNTEAFF. The CDR3 DNA reads TGTGCCAGCAGAGTGGACAGGGGAAACACTGAAGCTTTCTTT.

This clone showed up just a few times. The J gene is TRBJ1-2, the V gene TRBV30; D is ambiguous. The CDR3 spans 13 residues. Trimming removed 0 bases from V and 8 bases from J, with 13 bases in between. Germline CDR1 GTSNPN, CDR2 SVGIG (reference sequence). The CDR3 sequence is CAWSVAGLWGYTF. DNA of the CDR3: TGTGCCTGGAGTGTTGCAGGACTATGGGGCTACACCTTC. Together with reference TRBV30 and TRBJ1-2, the CDR3 gives the full variable domain: SQTIHQWPATLVQPVGSPLSLECTVEGTSNPNLYWYRQAAGRGLQLLFYSVGIGQISSEVPQNLSASRPQDRQFILSSKKLLLSDSGFYLCAWSVAGLWGYTFGSGTRLTVV.

The chain carries TRBV18 and TRBJ1-3, with 7 bases matching TRBD1. Per the germline V gene, CDR1 is KGHSH and CDR2 is LQKENI. The CDR3 runs 14 residues. V lost 4 bases, J lost 2 bases, and 2 bases stayed unmatched. CDR3 in amino acids: CASSRQGTGNTIYF. CDR3 coding DNA: TGTGCCAGCTCACGACAGGGTACTGGAAACACCATATATTTT.

This clone was recorded at least ten times. The chain employs TRBV5-1 and TRBJ1-1; no reliable D call. V lost 0 bases, J lost 6 bases, and 12 bases lay in between. Germline CDR1 and CDR2: SGHRS and YFSETQ. CDR3 length: 14 residues. CDR3 residues: CASSLAGDGPEAFF. CDR3 bases: TGCGCCAGCAGCTTGGCCGGAGACGGCCCTGAAGCTTTCTTT.

This chain joins TRBV28 and TRBJ1-2; unclear D gene. Germline CDR1 and CDR2: MDHEN and SYDVKM. The CDR3 extends over 13 amino acids. Trimming took off 1 base at V and 4 bases at J, with 7 bases between the two ends. For the CDR3, the DNA is TGTGCCAGCAGTTTATTGGGCACCTATGGCTACACCTTC. This gives the protein CASSLLGTYGYTF.

The chain couples TRBV5-4 to TRBJ2-7; 8 bases align to TRBD2. The CDR3 is 14 residues long. After removal of 4 bases from V and 6 bases from J, the junction contained 9 bases not matched to a gene. The germline V gene has CDR1 SGHNT and CDR2 YYREEE (reference sequence). CDR3 bases: TGTGCCAGCAGCCCCCGGGGGGGGGCGTCCGAGCAGTACTTC. It translates to CASSPRGGASEQYF.

The chain joins TRBV5-1 to TRBJ1-4; no definite D call. Germline V CDR1 and CDR2: SGHRS, YFSETQ. The CDR3 length is 18 residues. Trimming cost V 0 bases and J 0 bases, with 15 bases left between them. CDR3 loop: CASSLAVSKLTTNEKLFF. The CDR3 nucleotides read TGCGCCAGCAGCTTGGCGGTTTCAAAGCTCACAACTAATGAAAAACTGTTTTTT.

The V call is TRBV7-2, the J call TRBJ2-5; possibly TRBD2 for D (5 bases). Germline V CDR1 and CDR2: SGHTA, FQGNSA. V shed 8 bases and J shed 5 bases, with 18 bases lying between them. There are 14 residues in the CDR3. CDR3 loop: CASLGSVATETQYF. DNA of the CDR3: TGTGCCAGCCTGGGGAGTGTAGCAACGGAGACCCAGTACTTC.